The TCR beta chain under discussion was sequenced for a study of cytomegalovirus exposure and HLA in healthy donors. Study-level information: From some 180 million T cells, an earlier analysis saw some 120 million unique TCR beta sequences. Points from the study as a whole: TCR beta sequences numbering 16,951 were associated with HLA alleles at 0.05 false discovery rate in a later analysis. The study recorded 150 to 200 TCR beta chains that were cytomegalovirus-associated. Relative to equally common others, HLA-associated TCR beta chains showed greater clonal expansion in a later analysis.

With respect to this clone: What it binds is unknown.

Germline lookup yields CDR1 GTSNPN and CDR2 SVGIG (reference sequence). V was pared by 1 base and J by 2 bases, with 5 bases of the junction left unmatched. This CDR3 comprises 15 residues. A multiplex PCR was run with 60 Vbeta primers and 13 Jbeta primers. The table came from immunoSEQ multiplex PCR; TCRdb's copy has only in-frame clones and leaves some out. The table shows under 200,000 clones, with approximately 86% occurring only once. Specimen: PBMCs. The chain couples TRBV30 to TRBJ1-3, with TRBD1 matching over 7 bases. The receptor was derived from a woman aged 25 to 39 in good health and CMV-seronegative. The CDR3 here is CAWSAQGSAGNTIYF. As DNA, the CDR3 is TGTGCCTGGAGTGCACAGGGGTCAGCTGGAAACACCATATATTTT.